The 8 T cell receptor beta chains below all came from one sample that was sequenced in a study of early T cells in non-severe SARS-CoV-2 infection. A single record per CDR3 protein comes from TCRdb applying MiXCR to the 5' RACE reads. Of fewer than 85,000 distinct CDR3 sequences listed, over 9% are singletons. The specimen was whole blood. These receptors all come from an adult who was a healthcare worker with PCR-confirmed SARS-CoV-2 infection or an uninfected control (not recorded which).

V gene TRBV30 combines with J gene TRBJ1-4; a possible D gene is TRBD1 (5 bases). CDR3 length: 14 amino acids. The germline V and J ends were trimmed by 3 bases and 8 bases, with 16 bases remaining between them. Germline V gene lookup returns CDR1 GTSNPN and CDR2 SVGIG (reference sequence). DNA of the CDR3: TGTGCCTGGAGGGCGCAGGGCCGGAAGGAAAAACTGTTTTTT. Its protein product is CAWRAQGRKEKLFF.

This clonotype was seen ten or more times. V usage is TRBV6-5 and J usage is TRBJ2-3; D unclear. Between the trimmed V and J ends, which lost 2 bases and 4 bases, there was a span of 10 bases. The CDR3 is 14 amino acids. CDR1 is MNHEY, CDR2 SVGAGI, per germline. As DNA, the CDR3 is TGTGCCAGCAGTTACGGGTGGGAAGCAGATACGCAGTATTTT. This codes for CASSYGWEADTQYF.

The V gene is TRBV15, the J gene TRBJ2-1; D is uncertain. CDR3 length equals 14 residues. Trimming took off 0 bases at V and 5 bases at J, with 8 bases between the two ends. Germline V gene data show CDR1 as LNHNV and CDR2 as YYDKDF (reference sequence). CDR3 sequence reads: CATSREGQNNEQFF. CDR3 coding DNA: TGTGCCACCAGCAGAGAAGGTCAAAACAATGAGCAGTTCTTC.

This clonotype was found a few times. V usage is TRBV7-2 and J usage is TRBJ2-1; D possibly uses TRBD1 or TRBD2 (5 bases each). Trimming stripped 4 bases from V and 5 bases from J, with 9 bases between. Germline V gene data show CDR1 as SGHTA and CDR2 as FQGNSA. The CDR3 covers 13 residues. CDR3 sequence reads: CASSSGPDNEQFF. In nucleotides, the CDR3 is TGTGCCAGCAGCTCGGGACCTGACAATGAGCAGTTCTTC.

At least ten counts were recorded for this clonotype. This chain connects TRBV5-1 to TRBJ1-1, with a possible D match to TRBD1 (6 bases). Deletions cut 4 bases from V and 5 bases from J, with 15 bases between. CDR3 length equals 14 residues. Germline-derived CDR1 and CDR2 are SGHRS and YFSETQ. CDR3 coding DNA: TGCGCCAGCAGCAACAGACAGGCACCTACTGAAGCTTTCTTT. Translation: CASSNRQAPTEAFF.

This clonotype was picked up many times. This chain's CDR3 is CATSGGQLNTEAFF. As DNA, the CDR3 is TGTGCCACCAGTGGAGGACAGTTGAACACTGAAGCTTTCTTT. The V gene is TRBV24-1, the J gene TRBJ1-1; D possibly corresponds to TRBD1 (6 bases). The CDR3 consists of 14 residues. The germline V gene has CDR1 KGHDR and CDR2 SFDVKD. The V and J ends lost 5 bases and 0 bases respectively, with 9 bases between them.

This clonotype was recorded many times. V and J are TRBV19 and TRBJ2-7; D call uncertain. CDR3 length: 12 residues. CDR1 is LNHDA, CDR2 SQIVND, per germline (reference sequence). V lost 3 bases, J lost 7 bases, and 10 bases lay in between. Here the CDR3 reads CASSIVDGEQYF. The CDR3 DNA sequence: TGTGCCAGTAGTATCGTGGACGGAGAGCAGTACTTC.

The V gene is TRBV20-1, the J gene TRBJ1-4; possible D gene TRBD1, 5 bases. This CDR3 is 13 amino acids long. Between the trimmed V and J ends, which lost 2 bases and 8 bases, there was a span of 12 bases. From germline, CDR1 is DFQATT and CDR2 SNEGSKA (reference sequence). CDR3 bases: TGCAGTGCTAGAAGAGACAGCCGGGAAAAACTGTTTTTT. Residues: CSARRDSREKLFF.